The entry below gives a single TCR beta chain sequence along with its context. Sequenced by immunoSEQ multiplex PCR; TCRdb stores in-frame clones only, minus some. The data contain around 37,000 clones, roughly 87% of them singletons. This sample is drawn from a study of blood T cell repertoires in COVID-19. The CDR3 covers 17 residues. The junction had 7 bases not matched to a gene; V was cut back by 1 base and J by 4 bases. CDR1 is LGHNA, CDR2 YNFKEQ, per germline. The V call is TRBV4-2, the J call TRBJ2-1, with TRBD2 identical over 10 bases. Sample: peripheral blood. The clonotype was recovered from a man aged 45-65 years with active or convalescent COVID-19. The CDR3 sequence: CASSQASSGSLYNEQFF. In DNA, the CDR3 is TGTGCCAGCAGCCAAGCGTCTAGCGGGAGCCTATACAATGAGCAGTTCTTC.